The 17 T cell receptor beta chains below all came from one sample that was sequenced in a study of T cells in Graves' hyperthyroidism and ophthalmopathy. Amplified TCR beta CDR3 regions came from RNA transcripts. Carried out on the TCR CDR3, a first-round RT-PCR used the HTBI primer set. TCRdb re-derived calls from the multiplex PCR reads in MiXCR, one entry per CDR3 protein. This sample has hundreds of thousands of distinct CDR3 sequences, with 14% found just once. Sequenced material: blood. The receptors were gathered from a woman aged 18-29 years with Graves' hyperthyroidism.

The sample holds many counts of this clonotype. This rearrangement joins TRBV5-6 to TRBJ1-2; tentatively, D is TRBD1 (6 bases). The V and J ends lost 1 base and 0 bases respectively, with 13 bases between them. The CDR3 spans 16 residues. Germline CDR1 and CDR2: SGHDT and YYEEEE. The CDR3 region has the DNA TGTGCCAGCAGCTTGCTACAGGGACCAACTAACTATGGCTACACCTTC. It codes for CASSLLQGPTNYGYTF.

This chain links TRBV29-1 with TRBJ2-1, with D possibly called TRBD1 or TRBD2 (5 bases each). V was cut by 7 bases and J by 5 bases, with 15 bases left in between. The length of the CDR3 is 13 residues. Germline V gives CDR1 SQVTM, CDR2 ANQGSEA. CDR3 sequence reads: CSAGRNLNNEQFF. Here the CDR3 DNA reads TGCAGCGCGGGACGGAACCTTAACAATGAGCAGTTCTTC.

At least ten counts were recorded for this clonotype. V and J are TRBV11-2 and TRBJ2-5; 7 bases align to TRBD1. V lost 6 bases and J lost 2; bases outside the gene matches: 9. The CDR3 totals 15 residues. Germline V gene data show CDR1 as SGHAT and CDR2 as FQNNGV. The CDR3 coding sequence is TGTGCCAGCAGGATTCCGGGACAGTTACAAGAGACCCAGTACTTC. The encoded protein is CASRIPGQLQETQYF. The whole variable domain, remainder taken from reference TRBV11-2 and TRBJ2-5, is EAGVAQSPRYKIIEKRQSVAFWCNPISGHATLYWYQQILGQGPKLLIQFQNNGVVDDSQLPKDRFSAERLKGVDSTLKIQPAKLEDSAVYLCASRIPGQLQETQYFGPGTRLLVL.

Many counts were recorded for this clonotype. The CDR3 nucleotides are TGTGCCAGCAGTCCTAGCGGGAAGACGTGGTCCTACGAGCAGTACTTC. This sequence encodes CASSPSGKTWSYEQYF. The V gene is TRBV6-2 or TRBV6-3, the J gene TRBJ2-7; 9 bases match TRBD2. With 5 bases clipped from V and 1 base from J, the junction kept 9 bases outside the gene matches. The CDR3 sequence is 16 residues long. Per germline, CDR1 MNHEY and CDR2 SVGEGT.

In this sample, this clonotype turned up a few times. The chain links TRBV4-2 to TRBJ1-5, with D uncertain. V was cut by 1 base and J by 2 bases, with 12 bases left in between. The CDR3 is 16 residues long. Germline CDR1 and CDR2: LGHNA and YNFKEQ. The CDR3 is CASSQALGAGNQPQHF. CDR3 nucleotide sequence: TGTGCCAGCAGCCAAGCCCTCGGAGCGGGCAATCAGCCCCAGCATTTT.

In the case of this clonotype: Given a much more abundant clone one base away, this may be a read error. V usage is TRBV7-9 and J usage is TRBJ2-1, with 13 positions matching TRBD2. The end of the DNA is better explained by TRBJ2-7, so the J call may be wrong. This CDR3 has 17 amino acids. Looked up from germline, CDR1 is SEHNR and CDR2 is FQNEAQ (reference sequence). The CDR3 loop is CASSLAWTSGRLNEQYF. CDR3 DNA: TGTGCCAGCAGCTTAGCTTGGACTAGCGGGAGACTAAATGAGCAGTACTTC.

The CDR3: CASSPPQGGVFGNEQFF. CDR3 sequence (DNA): TGTGCCAGCTCACCACCTCAGGGGGGCGTCTTTGGCAATGAGCAGTTCTTC. The J gene is TRBJ2-1, the V gene TRBV18; tentatively, D is TRBD1 (7 bases). CDR3 length equals 17 residues. The germline gives CDR1 KGHSH, CDR2 LQKENI. Trimming cost V 0 bases and J 6 bases, with 18 bases left between them.

The J gene is TRBJ1-2, the V gene TRBV14; 9 bases align to TRBD1. Germline-derived CDR1 and CDR2 are SGHDN and FVKESK. Trimming cost V 1 base and J 4 bases; bases outside gene matches: 10. This CDR3 has 17 residues. In nucleotides, the CDR3 is TGTGCCAGCAGCCAAGCCTACTCCGGGACAGGGAGCTATGGCTACACCTTC. Amino acids: CASSQAYSGTGSYGYTF.

With regard to this clonotype: One end of the junction is discordant with germline, which a read error may explain. The rearrangement joins TRBV6-1 to TRBJ1-1, with D uncertain. Germline V CDR1 and CDR2: MNHNS, SASEGT. The CDR3 contains 11 residues. The CDR3 region has the DNA TGTGCCATCAGTGAGGCAGGTGAAGCTTTCTTT. It yields the protein CAISEAGEAFF.

This clonotype was found a few times. DNA for the CDR3: TGTGCCCCCATCGGGGGAGATTGGATTTATGAGCAGTTCTTC. It specifies CAPIGGDWIYEQFF. V is TRBV19 and J is TRBJ2-1; TRBD2 is a possible D gene (6 bases). The germline CDR1 and CDR2 sequences are LNHDA and SQIVND (reference sequence). V was pared by 11 bases and J by 8 bases, with 22 bases between. This CDR3 region has 14 residues.

The CDR3 here is CASSQGTINEQFF. The CDR3 DNA reads TGTGCCAGCAGCCAAGGAACTATCAATGAGCAGTTCTTC. The chain couples TRBV14 to TRBJ2-1; D remains ambiguous. This CDR3 comprises 13 residues. Germline CDR1 SGHDN, CDR2 FVKESK. Deletions cut 1 base from V and 6 bases from J, with 7 bases between.

This clonotype was counted only a few times. This sequence joins TRBV2 and TRBJ1-1, with D tentatively TRBD1 (6 bases). This CDR3 comprises 14 residues. Trimming removed 4 bases from V and 0 bases from J, with 9 bases in between. Per germline, CDR1 SNHLY and CDR2 FYNNEI. The CDR3 nucleotides are TGTGCCAGCAGTGCACAGGGAATGAACACTGAAGCTTTCTTT. Amino acid sequence: CASSAQGMNTEAFF.

This chain joins TRBV7-9 and TRBJ1-6; D not resolved. CDR3 size: 15 residues. The germline gives CDR1 SEHNR, CDR2 FQNEAQ (reference sequence). V was trimmed by 4 bases and J by 9 bases, leaving 16 bases between them. The CDR3 spells CASSSSGRTSSPLHF. CDR3 nucleotide sequence: TGTGCCAGCAGCTCTAGTGGCCGGACCAGTTCACCCCTCCACTTT.

This clonotype was seen at least ten times. The chain employs TRBV13 and TRBJ2-7; maybe TRBD1 (6 bases). This CDR3 is built from 12 residues. Germline loops: CDR1 PRHDT, CDR2 FYEKMQ (reference sequence). Trimming shortened V by 4 bases and J by 5 bases, and 9 bases separated the two germline ends. The chain's CDR3 is CASSYRANEQYF. In DNA, the CDR3 is TGTGCCAGCAGCTACAGGGCTAACGAGCAGTACTTC.

In this sample, this clonotype turned up many times. This chain connects TRBV27 to TRBJ1-5; D remains unclear. The ends were cut back, 5 bases at V and 3 bases at J, with 14 bases in the middle. The CDR3 covers 15 residues. The V gene's germline CDR1 is MNHEY and CDR2 SMNVEV (reference sequence). The CDR3 bases are TGTGCCAGCAGTCCCAGCGCCGGTTCCAATCAGCCCCAGCATTTT. This sequence encodes CASSPSAGSNQPQHF.

This clonotype was counted only a few times. The chain joins TRBV28 to TRBJ1-4; 11 nucleotides agree with TRBD1. Germline V lookup: CDR1 MDHEN, CDR2 SYDVKM. J lost 14 bases, V lost 6 bases, and 14 bases had no gene match. CDR3 length: 15 residues. The CDR3 is CASSQRRTGGIHLFF. In DNA form, the CDR3 reads TGTGCCAGCAGCCAACGGCGGACAGGGGGCATCCACCTGTTTTTT.

This clonotype showed up many times. The rearrangement joins TRBV28 to TRBJ2-7; D is uncertain. The CDR3 length is 12 residues. The germline gives CDR1 MDHEN, CDR2 SYDVKM. Trimming shortened V by 7 bases and J by 3 bases, and 10 bases separated the two germline ends. CDR3 amino acids: CASTENSYEQYF. The CDR3 nucleotides are TGTGCCAGCACCGAAAACAGCTACGAGCAGTACTTC.